These T cell receptor beta chains were read from a single sample in a study of chemoradiotherapy in HPV16-positive cancers. Clones were read by immunoSEQ multiplex PCR, and TCRdb kept only the in-frame ones, dropping some. The data hold more than 10,000 clones, with 89% observed a single time. The sequencing here drew on blood, taken from a patient who underwent chemoradiotherapy. The origin of the receptors is a human donor with HPV-associated anogenital cancer. Both conserved end residues are part of each CDR3. D genes are given only for firm matches. Clone size, where shown, is once, few, many, or a class for clones that have expanded.

clone size	V gene	CDR3 length	J gene	D gene	CDR3 protein	CDR3 DNA
.	TRBV6-1	14	TRBJ2-5	TRBD2	CASSAGLAIETQYF	TGTGCCAGCAGCGCGGGACTAGCAATAGAGACCCAGTACTTC
few	TRBV2	13	TRBJ2-7	TRBD1	CASRRQGIDEQYF	TGTGCCAGCAGGCGACAGGGGATAGACGAGCAGTACTTC
few	TRBV5-1	12	TRBJ2-5	.	CASSLASETQYF	TGCGCCAGCAGCCTAGCGAGTGAGACCCAGTACTTC
.	TRBV5-1	15	TRBJ1-4	.	CASSDTQGRGEKLFF	TGCGCCAGCAGCGATACACAGGGTCGGGGCGAAAAACTGTTTTTT
.	TRBV6-4	15	TRBJ1-2	.	CASSDIPVTLYGYTF	TGTGCCAGCAGCGACATCCCCGTTACCCTCTATGGCTACACCTTC
.	TRBV6-4	14	TRBJ2-5	TRBD2	CASSETSGAETQYF	TGTGCCAGCAGTGAAACTAGCGGGGCGGAGACCCAGTACTTC
.	TRBV7-2	15	TRBJ2-7	.	CASSFFRERAREQYF	TGTGCCAGCAGCTTTTTCAGGGAGCGAGCTAGGGAGCAGTACTTC
once	TRBV5-6	14	TRBJ1-2	.	CASRFQGPLDGYTF	TGTGCCAGCAGATTTCAGGGACCTCTGGATGGCTACACCTTC
.	TRBV7-2	14	TRBJ2-3	.	CASSLRGTTDTQYF	TGTGCCAGCAGCTTACGGGGGACCACAGATACGCAGTATTTT
.	TRBV23-1	15	TRBJ1-1	.	CASSQSLKKGTEAFF	TGCGCCAGCAGTCAATCGTTGAAGAAAGGCACTGAAGCTTTCTTT
.	TRBV7-6	16	TRBJ2-1	.	CASSHRGKRELREQFF	TGTGCCAGCAGCCACAGGGGCAAGCGGGAGTTGCGTGAGCAGTTCTTC
.	TRBV9	12	TRBJ1-3	.	CASSTGSPTIYF	TGTGCCAGCAGTACAGGGTCCCCCACCATATATTTT
.	TRBV19	15	TRBJ2-1	TRBD2	CASSLAGVPYNEQFF	TGTGCCAGTAGCCTAGCGGGAGTTCCCTACAATGAGCAGTTCTTC
.	TRBV10-2	14	TRBJ2-7	TRBD2	CASRLAGVSYEQYF	TGCGCCAGCAGACTAGCGGGAGTCTCCTACGAGCAGTACTTC
.	TRBV4-1	13	TRBJ1-2	.	CASSQGPNYGYTF	TGCGCCAGCAGCCAAGGTCCGAACTATGGCTACACCTTC
.	TRBV18	15	TRBJ2-7	TRBD2	CASSPGTRGSYEQYF	TGTGCCAGCTCACCCGGGACTAGAGGCTCCTACGAGCAGTACTTC
once	TRBV9	15	TRBJ2-1	.	CASSLSRVAYNEQFF	TGTGCCAGCAGCCTTTCTCGCGTCGCCTACAATGAGCAGTTCTTC
.	TRBV7-3	15	TRBJ1-1	.	CASSLTLDSDTEAFF	TGTGCCAGCAGCTTAACATTGGACAGTGACACTGAAGCTTTCTTT
.	TRBV6-6	12	TRBJ2-7	TRBD2	CASLGRAPEQYF	TGTGCCTCTCTCGGGAGGGCCCCCGAGCAGTACTTC
once	TRBV4-2	15	TRBJ2-5	.	CASSHSQGSGETQYF	TGTGCCAGCAGCCATTCCCAGGGGTCTGGGGAGACCCAGTACTTC
few	TRBV5-3	16	TRBJ2-2	.	CARLGGPRANTGELFF	TGTGCCAGACTGGGGGGGCCAAGAGCGAACACCGGGGAGCTGTTTTTT
.	TRBV4-3	14	TRBJ1-1	.	CASSQGAVNTEAFF	TGCGCCAGCAGCCAGGGGGCTGTGAACACTGAAGCTTTCTTT
.	TRBV9	14	TRBJ2-7	TRBD2	CASSWQSRGGEQYF	TGTGCCAGCAGTTGGCAGAGCCGGGGGGGGGAGCAGTACTTC
.	TRBV6-1	16	TRBJ2-3	.	CASSEALGGPPDTQYF	TGTGCCAGCAGTGAAGCGCTGGGGGGGCCCCCAGATACGCAGTATTTT
.	TRBV4-1	17	TRBJ1-2	TRBD1	CASSQEASGGFDYGYTF	TGCGCCAGCAGCCAAGAAGCGTCAGGGGGCTTCGACTATGGCTACACCTTC
.	TRBV5-8	15	TRBJ2-5	TRBD2	CASSPEWPGGETQYF	TGTGCCAGCAGCCCAGAATGGCCGGGAGGCGAGACCCAGTACTTC
.	TRBV18	14	TRBJ2-5	TRBD1	CASSPWDRRETQYF	TGTGCCAGCTCACCCTGGGACAGGAGGGAGACCCAGTACTTC
.	TRBV28	14	TRBJ1-2	.	CASSLSAGIYGYTF	TGTGCCAGCAGTTTAAGTGCAGGCATCTATGGCTACACCTTC
.	TRBV18	15	TRBJ2-7	.	CASSPGPGKTYEQYF	TGTGCCAGCTCACCAGGGCCAGGAAAGACCTACGAGCAGTACTTC
once	TRBV2	15	TRBJ2-1	TRBD2	CASRGLAGENNEQFF	TGTGCCAGCAGGGGACTAGCGGGAGAGAACAATGAGCAGTTCTTC
.	TRBV7-9	13	TRBJ2-7	.	CASSPRTDYEQYF	TGTGCCAGCAGCCCAAGGACAGACTACGAGCAGTACTTC
.	TRBV28	13	TRBJ1-2	.	CAASAGTVYGYTF	TGTGCCGCCTCAGCCGGGACGGTCTATGGCTACACCTTC
.	TRBV6-1	14	TRBJ2-7	.	CASRPLGGIGEQYF	TGTGCCAGCAGACCCCTCGGGGGTATCGGCGAGCAGTACTTC
.	TRBV7-9	16	TRBJ2-1	TRBD2	CASSSPGLAGGNEQFF	TGTGCCAGCAGCTCACCGGGACTAGCGGGAGGGAATGAGCAGTTCTTC
.	TRBV18	14	TRBJ2-1	TRBD1	CASSPGQGDSEQFF	TGTGCCAGCTCACCGGGACAGGGGGACAGTGAGCAGTTCTTC
.	TRBV6-5	16	TRBJ2-2	.	CASSYSRRTNTGELFF	TGTGCCAGCAGTTACTCGAGGCGGACGAACACCGGGGAGCTGTTTTTT
.	TRBV27	12	TRBJ1-2	TRBD1	CASSPDRIGYTF	TGTGCCAGCAGCCCGGACAGGATCGGCTACACCTTC
.	TRBV7-3	15	TRBJ2-3	TRBD2	CASSLMAGGADTQYF	TGTGCCAGCAGCTTAATGGCGGGGGGTGCAGATACGCAGTATTTT
once	TRBV7-8	19	TRBJ2-3	TRBD2	CASSLLGVAGGNSADTQYF	TGTGCCAGCAGTTTACTCGGGGTAGCGGGAGGAAATAGCGCAGATACGCAGTATTTT
.	TRBV5-4	15	TRBJ1-6	TRBD1	CASSLVGQGNSPLHF	TGTGCCAGCAGCTTGGTGGGACAGGGGAATTCACCCCTCCACTTT
.	TRBV5-1	14	TRBJ2-5	TRBD2	CASDWGRGPETQYF	TGCGCCAGCGATTGGGGGAGGGGCCCAGAGACCCAGTACTTC
.	TRBV5-1	14	TRBJ1-4	.	CASSLGSPNEKLFF	TGCGCCAGCAGCTTGGGTTCACCTAATGAAAAACTGTTTTTT
few	TRBV7-6	14	TRBJ1-1	.	CASSPRAGDTEAFF	TGTGCCAGCAGCCCCAGGGCAGGGGACACTGAAGCTTTCTTT
.	TRBV9	16	TRBJ2-7	TRBD1	CASSVSSGGKFYEQYF	TGTGCCAGCAGCGTATCCTCAGGGGGCAAATTCTACGAGCAGTACTTC